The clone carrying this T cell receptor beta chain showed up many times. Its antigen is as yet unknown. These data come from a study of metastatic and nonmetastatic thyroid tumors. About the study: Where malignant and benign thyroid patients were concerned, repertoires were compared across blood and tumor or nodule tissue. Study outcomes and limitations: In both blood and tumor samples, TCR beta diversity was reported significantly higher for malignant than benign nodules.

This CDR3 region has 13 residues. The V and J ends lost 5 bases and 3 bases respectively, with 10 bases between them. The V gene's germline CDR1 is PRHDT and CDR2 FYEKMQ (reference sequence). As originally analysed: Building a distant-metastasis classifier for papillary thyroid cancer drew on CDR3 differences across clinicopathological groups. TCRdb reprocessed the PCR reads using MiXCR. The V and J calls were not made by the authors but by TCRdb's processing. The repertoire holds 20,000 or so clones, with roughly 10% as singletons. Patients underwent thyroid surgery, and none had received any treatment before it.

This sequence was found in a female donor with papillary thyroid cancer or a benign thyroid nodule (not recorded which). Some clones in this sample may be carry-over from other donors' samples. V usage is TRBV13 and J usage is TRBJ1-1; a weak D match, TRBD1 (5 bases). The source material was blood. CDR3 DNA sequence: TGTGCCAGCAGCCCCCGGGGGGACACTGAAGCTTTCTTT. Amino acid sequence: CASSPRGDTEAFF.